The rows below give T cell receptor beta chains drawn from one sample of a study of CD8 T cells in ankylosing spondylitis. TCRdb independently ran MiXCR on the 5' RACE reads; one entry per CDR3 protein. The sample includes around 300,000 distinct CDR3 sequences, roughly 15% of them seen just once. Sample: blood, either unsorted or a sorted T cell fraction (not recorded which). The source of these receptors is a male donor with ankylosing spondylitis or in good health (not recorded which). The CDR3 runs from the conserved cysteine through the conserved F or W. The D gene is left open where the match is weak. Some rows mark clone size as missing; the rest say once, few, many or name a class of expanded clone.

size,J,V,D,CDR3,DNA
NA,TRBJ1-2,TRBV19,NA,CASSILWGGSDGYTF,TGTGCCAGTAGTATCCTCTGGGGGGGATCTGATGGCTACACCTTC
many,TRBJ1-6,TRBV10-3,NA,CAISESAVGSPLHF,TGTGCCATCAGTGAGTCGGCAGTCGGTTCACCCCTCCACTTT
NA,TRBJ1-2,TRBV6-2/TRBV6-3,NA,CATRMGAYGYTF,TGTGCCACAAGAATGGGTGCCTATGGCTACACCTTC
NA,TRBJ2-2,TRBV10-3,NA,CAISDLSHNTGELFF,TGTGCCATCAGTGATCTCTCGCATAACACCGGGGAGCTGTTTTTT
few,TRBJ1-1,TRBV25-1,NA,CASSPSRSADEAFF,TGTGCCAGCAGCCCAAGTCGGTCGGCAGACGAAGCTTTCTTT
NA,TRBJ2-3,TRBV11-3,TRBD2,CASSLTSGITDTQYF,TGTGCCAGCAGCCTCACTAGCGGGATCACAGATACGCAGTATTTT
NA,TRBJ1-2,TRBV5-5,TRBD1,CASSSGQGNTYGYTF,TGTGCCAGCAGCTCCGGACAGGGGAATACCTATGGCTACACCTTC
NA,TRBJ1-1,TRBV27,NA,CASSRTALNTEAFF,TGTGCCAGCAGCCGGACGGCATTGAACACTGAAGCTTTCTTT
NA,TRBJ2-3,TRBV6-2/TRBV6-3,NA,CASSYRRDAGTDTQYF,TGTGCCAGCAGTTACCGAAGGGACGCGGGCACAGATACGCAGTATTTT
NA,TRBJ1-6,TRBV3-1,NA,CASSETGNSPLHF,TGTGCCAGCAGCGAGACGGGGAATTCACCCCTCCACTTT
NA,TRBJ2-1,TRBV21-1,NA,CASSKGTSVYNEQFF,TGTGCCAGCAGCAAAGGGACTAGCGTCTACAATGAGCAGTTCTTC
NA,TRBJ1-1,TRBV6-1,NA,CASRWGEAFF,TGTGCCAGCAGGTGGGGTGAAGCTTTCTTT
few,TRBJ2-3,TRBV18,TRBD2,CASSPPGLGGSDTQYF,TGTGCCAGCTCACCACCGGGACTAGGGGGATCAGATACGCAGTATTTT
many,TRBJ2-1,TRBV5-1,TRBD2,CASSSGLAGADEQFF,TGCGCCAGCAGCTCGGGACTAGCGGGAGCTGATGAGCAGTTCTTC
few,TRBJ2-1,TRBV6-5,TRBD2,CASSYSPSGRFRRNEQFF,TGTGCCAGCAGTTACTCCCCTAGCGGGAGATTTCGTCGGAATGAGCAGTTCTTC
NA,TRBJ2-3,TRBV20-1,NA,CSAITAKLSTDTQYF,TGCAGTGCCATAACGGCGAAGCTCAGCACAGATACGCAGTATTTT
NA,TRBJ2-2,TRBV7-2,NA,CASSKGLTFPGELFF,TGTGCCAGCAGCAAGGGGCTCACCTTCCCCGGGGAGCTGTTTTTT
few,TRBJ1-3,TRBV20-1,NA,CSARRDGTSGNTIYF,TGCAGTGCTCGAAGGGACGGAACCTCTGGAAACACCATATATTTT
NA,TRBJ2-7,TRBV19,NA,CASKKGQSHSYEQYF,TGTGCCAGTAAGAAAGGACAGAGCCACTCCTACGAGCAGTACTTC
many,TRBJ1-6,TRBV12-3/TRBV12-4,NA,CASSLEPGGKNSPLHF,TGTGCCAGCAGTTTAGAGCCCGGCGGGAAGAATTCACCCCTCCACTTT
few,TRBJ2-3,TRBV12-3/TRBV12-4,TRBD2,CASSHIPGQAGETQYF,TGTGCCAGCAGCCACATCCCTGGACAAGCGGGGGAAACGCAGTATTTT
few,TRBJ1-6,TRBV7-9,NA,CASSLAGQPLHF,TGTGCCAGCAGCTTAGCCGGTCAACCCCTCCACTTT
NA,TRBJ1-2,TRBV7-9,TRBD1,CASSPGGRYTF,TGTGCCAGCAGCCCAGGGGGGCGCTACACCTTC
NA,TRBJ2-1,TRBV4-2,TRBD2,CASSQEGNRLAGGEQFF,TGTGCCAGCAGCCAAGAAGGTAATAGGCTAGCGGGGGGAGAGCAGTTCTTC
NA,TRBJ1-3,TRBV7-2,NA,CASSPAGGGWDTIYF,TGTGCCAGCAGCCCGGCGGGGGGGGGTTGGGACACCATATATTTT
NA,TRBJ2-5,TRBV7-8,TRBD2,CATTTSGRDETQYF,TGTGCCACCACGACTAGCGGGAGGGACGAGACCCAGTACTTC
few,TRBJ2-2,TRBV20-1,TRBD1,CSALPGQGKAGELFF,TGCAGTGCACTGCCGGGACAGGGGAAGGCCGGGGAGCTGTTTTTT
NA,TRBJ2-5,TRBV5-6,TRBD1,CASSPLQGPETQYF,TGTGCCAGCAGCCCCTTACAGGGGCCGGAGACCCAGTACTTC
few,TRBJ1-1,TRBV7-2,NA,CASSSLGSNTEAFF,TGTGCCAGCAGCTCCTTAGGTTCGAACACTGAAGCTTTCTTT
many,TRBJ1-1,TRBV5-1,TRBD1,CASSARQGSTEAFF,TGCGCCAGCAGCGCACGACAGGGTTCCACTGAAGCTTTCTTT
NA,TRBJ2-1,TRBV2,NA,CASTQSSYNEQFF,TGTGCCAGCACCCAGAGCTCCTACAATGAGCAGTTCTTC
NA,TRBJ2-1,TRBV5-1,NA,CASSLADASYNEQFF,TGCGCCAGCAGCTTAGCGGACGCCTCCTACAATGAGCAGTTCTTC